The T cell receptor (beta chain) described here comes from a study of tumor-infiltrating lymphocytes in primary liver carcinoma. Study as a whole: The patient group consisted of men and women aged 30 to 69 years. Each of the samples returned roughly 3.65 to 8 million productive TCRbeta reads (a yield similar across tissue types).

The source material, about 19-30 mg of unsorted bulk tissue, was used to co-extract RNA and DNA. Starting from approximately 470 ng of total RNA, TCR beta cDNA was produced with a primer in the constant region. Three rounds of nested multiplex PCR with slightly modified ARM-PCR produced TCR beta libraries. A C-beta reverse primer was combined with TRBV1-TRBV30 forward primers in the first two PCR rounds, and each round had approximately 10 cycles. TCRdb processed the multiplex PCR reads anew with MiXCR; each CDR3 protein has one entry. In the table there are 90,000 to 100,000 distinct CDR3 sequences, about 70% of which are singletons. The CDR3 extends over 18 amino acids. V was clipped by 1 base and J by 4 bases, with 19 bases between them. CDR1 is LGHNA, CDR2 YNFKEQ, per germline.

The sequence derives from a woman between 55 and 75 years old with primary liver carcinoma and hepatitis B virus infection. The sample taken for sequencing was liver tumor tissue from sampling region 5. Specified subset: tumor region T5, tumor centre. This chain connects TRBV4-2 to TRBJ2-2; perhaps TRBD1 as D (6 bases). Here the CDR3 DNA reads TGTGCCAGCAGCCAAGTCCCAGACAGGACGCCGATCACCGGGGAGCTGTTTTTT. Translation: CASSQVPDRTPITGELFF.